A single sample gave rise to the 26 T cell receptor beta chains below, sequenced in a study of blood T cell repertoires in COVID-19. TCRdb's table, derived via immunoSEQ multiplex PCR, lists solely in-frame clones and lacks some. The table includes about 41,000 clones, around four fifths detected once. Sequenced sample: peripheral blood. Every receptor here comes from a woman older than 75 with active or convalescent COVID-19.

The chain carries TRBV5-4 and TRBJ1-6; TRBD1 aligns across 7 bases. The CDR3 runs 14 residues. Germline-derived CDR1 and CDR2 are SGHNT and YYREEE (reference sequence). V lost 3 bases and J lost 8; bases outside the gene matches: 5. The CDR3 bases are TGTGCCAGCAGCTCACAGGGGAGTGATTCACCCCTCCACTTT. Translating gives CASSSQGSDSPLHF.

This clone has only one observation. The chain employs TRBV28 and TRBJ1-2; D is unresolved. Germline CDR1 and CDR2: MDHEN and SYDVKM. The CDR3 is 15 amino acids. The V and J ends lost 3 bases and 8 bases respectively, with 19 bases between them. CDR3: CASSFFSNTAGGYTF. CDR3 DNA: TGTGCCAGCAGTTTCTTTTCCAACACGGCGGGGGGCTACACCTTC.

This clone was counted a few times. The chain employs TRBV15 and TRBJ1-1; the D is unclear. CDR1 and CDR2 from the germline V gene are LNHNV and YYDKDF (reference sequence). The CDR3 spans 16 residues. The V and J ends lost 0 bases and 1 base respectively, with 12 bases between them. CDR3 sequence: CATSRDIVQANTEAFF. The CDR3, as DNA: TGTGCCACCAGCAGAGACATCGTCCAGGCGAACACTGAAGCTTTCTTT.

The gene calls are TRBV28 and TRBJ1-2; a weak D match, TRBD1 (5 bases). Germline-derived CDR1 and CDR2 are MDHEN and SYDVKM. V lost 2 bases and J 4 bases, leaving 5 bases between the germline ends. The CDR3 extends over 12 amino acids. CDR3 nucleotides: TGTGCCAGCAGTTTAGACAGCTATGGCTACACCTTC. Translating gives CASSLDSYGYTF.

The chain's CDR3 is CSVEGPGGYEQYF. DNA for the CDR3: TGCAGCGTTGAAGGGCCCGGGGGCTACGAGCAGTACTTC. The genes are TRBV29-1 and TRBJ2-7, with TRBD2 as a possible D gene (6 bases). Germline assignment: CDR1 SQVTM and CDR2 ANQGSEA. The CDR3 has 13 amino acids. Trimming took 1 base from V and 3 from J, leaving 10 bases between them.

The chain couples TRBV18 to TRBJ2-3; possible D gene TRBD2, 7 bases. Per the germline V gene, CDR1 is KGHSH and CDR2 is LQKENI. The CDR3 loop spans 17 amino acids. Trimming left V 0 bases short and J 4 bases short, with 17 bases between. The CDR3 sequence is CASSPPAGAILPDTQYF. DNA for the CDR3: TGTGCCAGCTCACCACCCGCGGGGGCAATCCTCCCAGATACGCAGTATTTT.

V gene TRBV5-6 combines with J gene TRBJ2-2; 10 bases align to TRBD2. Germline assignment: CDR1 SGHDT and CDR2 YYEEEE. The ends lost 4 bases at V and 1 base at J; junction bases unmatched: 4. CDR3 size: 16 residues. The CDR3 protein is CASSRRLAGNTGELFF. CDR3 in DNA: TGTGCCAGCAGCCGCCGACTAGCGGGGAACACCGGGGAGCTGTTTTTT.

This clone was found a few times. This chain uses TRBV27 with TRBJ2-6; 8 nucleotides align to TRBD1. Per germline, CDR1 MNHEY and CDR2 SMNVEV (reference sequence). Trimming cost V 2 bases and J 1 base; bases outside gene matches: 4. The CDR3 loop spans 17 amino acids. CDR3 nucleotide sequence: TGTGCCAGCAGTTTAGCTGGGACAGGATCTGGGGCCAACGTCCTGACTTTC. Encoded protein: CASSLAGTGSGANVLTF.

The rearrangement joins TRBV6-5 to TRBJ2-7; D is possibly TRBD2 (5 bases). In germline, CDR1 is MNHEY, CDR2 SVGAGI. Trimming pared 4 bases from V and 7 bases from J, leaving 17 bases between. The CDR3 spans 14 residues. The CDR3 protein is CASSFSERSFEQYF. The CDR3 nucleotides are TGTGCCAGCAGTTTCTCAGAGCGGTCCTTTGAGCAGTACTTC.

This clone was recorded only once. V usage is TRBV28 and J usage is TRBJ1-5, with D perhaps TRBD1 (6 bases). Germline CDR1 and CDR2: MDHEN and SYDVKM. V was shortened by 10 bases and J by 4 bases, with 17 bases between the two germline ends. CDR3 length: 14 amino acids. The CDR3 is CATRGPGGNQPQHF. The CDR3 bases are TGTGCCACCCGGGGGCCGGGGGGTAATCAGCCCCAGCATTTT. Full variable domain (missing parts from reference TRBV28 and TRBJ1-5): DVKVTQSSRYLVKRTGEKVFLECVQDMDHENMFWYRQDPGLGLRLIYFSYDVKMKEKGDIPEGYSVSREKKERFSLILESASTNQTSMYLCATRGPGGNQPQHFGDGTRLSIL.

This chain uses TRBV28 with TRBJ1-2; TRBD1 agrees at 7 bases. The J segment lost 4 bases and the V segment lost 4 bases, leaving 3 bases of the junction unmatched. This CDR3 is 13 amino acids long. The germline V gene encodes CDR1 MDHEN and CDR2 SYDVKM. CDR3 sequence reads: CASSWDRTYGYTF. CDR3 nucleotide sequence: TGTGCCAGCAGTTGGGACAGAACCTATGGCTACACCTTC.

The chain uses TRBV19 and TRBJ2-7; 14 bases line up with TRBD2. Germline V lookup: CDR1 LNHDA, CDR2 SQIVND (reference sequence). J was trimmed by 7 bases and V by 5 bases; bases with no gene match: 4. The CDR3 sequence is 14 residues long. CDR3: CASSPGLAGEEQYF. The CDR3 coding sequence is TGTGCCAGTAGTCCGGGACTAGCGGGAGAAGAGCAGTACTTC. Complete variable domain (other parts from reference TRBV19 and TRBJ2-7): DGGITQSPKYLFRKEGQNVTLSCEQNLNHDAMYWYRQDPGQGLRLIYYSQIVNDFQKGDIAEGYSVSREKKESFPLTVTSAQKNPTAFYLCASSPGLAGEEQYFGPGTRLTVT.

This clone was observed a few times. The chain employs TRBV3-1 (or the pseudogene TRBV3-2) and TRBJ2-2, with 8 bases aligning to TRBD1. Germline V lookup: CDR1 LGHDT, CDR2 YNNKEL (reference sequence). This CDR3 region has 12 residues. V was pared by 11 bases and J by 6 bases, with 5 bases of the junction left unmatched. For the CDR3, the DNA is TGTGCCTCACAGGGGGTCGCCGGGGAGCTGTTTTTT. Its protein is CASQGVAGELFF.

V is TRBV28 and J is TRBJ1-2; the D is unclear. CDR3 length equals 15 residues. The germline V gene encodes CDR1 MDHEN and CDR2 SYDVKM. The V end was cut by 1 base, the J end by 7 bases, with 16 bases between. CDR3 residues: CASSLSAVAGVGYTF. As DNA, the CDR3 is TGTGCCAGCAGTTTATCCGCCGTAGCGGGTGTTGGCTACACCTTC.

This clone was observed a single time. The chain carries TRBV27 and TRBJ2-7, with a tentative D call TRBD2 (5 bases). Between the trimmed V and J ends, which lost 5 bases and 2 bases, there was a span of 16 bases. Germline V gene data show CDR1 as MNHEY and CDR2 as SMNVEV (reference sequence). The length of the CDR3 is 15 residues. CDR3 nucleotides: TGTGCCAGCAGTAGGACTGAAGGCAATACCTACGAGCAGTACTTC. Translated, it gives CASSRTEGNTYEQYF.

Only a few counts were recorded for this clone. The rearrangement links TRBV5-4 to TRBJ1-4, with a weak D call TRBD1 (5 bases). The V end was cut by 0 bases, the J end by 5 bases, with 11 bases between. The CDR3 loop spans 15 amino acids. Germline CDR1 SGHNT, CDR2 YYREEE (reference sequence). The CDR3 nucleotides read TGTGCCAGCAGCTTGGCTGGGGGACTCAATGAAAAACTGTTTTTT. It codes for CASSLAGGLNEKLFF.

The chain has TRBV28 and TRBJ1-5; 8 bases map to TRBD1. This CDR3 comprises 15 residues. V shed 6 bases and J 5 bases; nucleotides not matched to a gene: 9. The V gene's germline CDR1 is MDHEN and CDR2 SYDVKM. The CDR3 loop is CASSLLQGGYQPQHF. DNA for the CDR3: TGTGCCAGCAGCCTCCTACAGGGGGGCTATCAGCCCCAGCATTTT.

This sequence joins TRBV10-3 and TRBJ1-6; D not certain. The length of the CDR3 is 14 residues. CDR1 is ENHRY, CDR2 SYGVKD, per germline. Trimming took off 7 bases at V and 5 bases at J, with 12 bases between the two ends. The CDR3 reads CAITAGLNNSPLHF. For the CDR3, the DNA is TGTGCCATCACAGCTGGACTGAATAATTCACCCCTCCACTTT.

This clone was recorded a few times. CDR3 residues: CASSGRGAYNEQFF. CDR3 bases: TGTGCCAGTAGCGGGAGGGGGGCCTACAATGAGCAGTTCTTC. This sequence joins TRBV19 and TRBJ2-1; TRBD2 matches at 8 bases. The V and J ends lost 6 bases and 2 bases, in that order; junction bases with no gene match: 3. This CDR3 region has 14 residues. Per germline, CDR1 LNHDA and CDR2 SQIVND (reference sequence).

This chain links TRBV6-4 with TRBJ2-3; no firm D call. V was shortened by 6 bases and J by 1 base, with 11 bases between the two germline ends. The CDR3 totals 14 residues. The germline V gene has CDR1 MRHNA and CDR2 SNTAGT. The CDR3 loop reads CASSARQGTDTQYF. DNA for the CDR3: TGTGCCAGCAGCGCCCGGCAGGGCACAGATACGCAGTATTTT.

The chain combines TRBV5-1 with TRBJ1-1; possibly TRBD1 for D (5 bases). Trimming removed 2 bases at V and 1 base at J, with 6 bases between. In germline, CDR1 is SGHRS, CDR2 YFSETQ. The CDR3 loop spans 13 amino acids. The DNA for the CDR3 is TGCGCCAGCAGCTTCGGGGGGAACACTGAAGCTTTCTTT. Translated, it gives CASSFGGNTEAFF. The full variable domain, its missing parts supplied by reference TRBV5-1 and TRBJ1-1, is KAGVTQTPRYLIKTRGQQVTLSCSPISGHRSVSWYQQTPGQGLQFLFEYFSETQRNKGNFPGRFSGRQFSNSRSEMNVSTLELGDSALYLCASSFGGNTEAFFGQGTRLTVV.

J is TRBJ1-4 and V is TRBV10-3, with D tentatively TRBD1 (6 bases). Germline V gene lookup returns CDR1 ENHRY and CDR2 SYGVKD. Trimming took 3 bases from V and 7 from J, leaving 12 bases between them. The CDR3 totals 14 residues. In nucleotides, the CDR3 is TGTGCCATCAGTGATGGGGGCGGTGGTGAAAAACTGTTTTTT. Translated: CAISDGGGGEKLFF.

V gene TRBV9 combines with J gene TRBJ2-3; the D is unclear. The CDR3 has 13 amino acids. V was shortened by 0 bases and J by 2 bases, with 4 bases between the two germline ends. The germline V gene encodes CDR1 SGDLS and CDR2 YYNGEE. The CDR3 region is CASSVDTTDTQYF. CDR3 DNA: TGTGCCAGCAGCGTAGACACCACAGATACGCAGTATTTT.

The chain employs TRBV27 and TRBJ2-1; the D gene is possibly TRBD2 (6 bases). The CDR3 covers 14 residues. Germline CDR1 and CDR2: MNHEY and SMNVEV (reference sequence). The V end was cut by 7 bases, the J end by 2 bases, with 12 bases between. The CDR3 DNA reads TGTGCCAGCAACCTCGGGGGTACCTACAATGAGCAGTTCTTC. It translates to CASNLGGTYNEQFF.

The rearrangement joins TRBV15 to TRBJ1-2, with 7 positions matching TRBD1. Per the germline V gene, CDR1 is LNHNV and CDR2 is YYDKDF (reference sequence). CDR3 length equals 15 residues. V lost 3 bases to trimming and J lost 6 bases; unmatched junction nucleotides: 10. CDR3 sequence (DNA): TGTGCCACCAGCAGGAACAGGGGAGTGGGGGATGGCTACACCTTC. This sequence encodes CATSRNRGVGDGYTF.

The rearrangement joins TRBV7-2 to TRBJ1-1, with D uncertain. V was shortened by 2 bases and J by 3 bases, with 7 bases between the two germline ends. The germline V gene encodes CDR1 SGHTA and CDR2 FQGNSA. This CDR3 has 13 amino acids. This chain's CDR3 is CASSLRRDTEAFF. The CDR3 DNA is TGTGCCAGCAGCTTAAGGAGGGACACTGAAGCTTTCTTT.